This TCR beta chain was recorded in a study of cytomegalovirus exposure and HLA in healthy donors. This clone was detected a few times. The primer mix had 60 Vbeta and 13 Jbeta primers. Clones were read by immunoSEQ multiplex PCR, and TCRdb kept only the in-frame ones, dropping some. This table holds some 130,000 clones, roughly 70% found once. Looked up from germline, CDR1 is MNHEY and CDR2 is SVGAGI. The V and J ends lost 5 bases and 4 bases, in that order; junction bases with no gene match: 9. The CDR3 is 15 residues long. The chain is built from TRBV6-5 and TRBJ1-1, with 8 bases identical to TRBD1. Sequenced sample: PBMCs. This receptor was taken from an older woman in good health and CMV-seropositive. CDR3 in amino acids: CASSRGTGQGTEAFF. DNA for the CDR3: TGTGCCAGCAGTCGGGGGACAGGCCAGGGCACTGAAGCTTTCTTT.